A selection of T cell receptor beta chains follows, all from one sample in a study of blood T cell repertoires in COVID-19. Produced via immunoSEQ multiplex PCR; TCRdb's table is partial and in-frame only. The sample lists over 150,000 clones, approximately 80% occurring once. Material: peripheral blood. The receptors here all came from a woman older than 75 with active or convalescent COVID-19. CDR3s include the opening cysteine and the closing phenylalanine or tryptophan. Each record gives: J gene, clone size, V gene, CDR3 length, CDR3 protein. Part of the rows lack a size; the others show once, few, many or a class for expanded clones.

j_gene: TRBJ2-3; abundance: once; v_gene: TRBV4-3; len: 18; CDR3aa: CASSQALGRMSSTDTQYF
j_gene: TRBJ2-1; abundance: -; v_gene: TRBV6-5; len: 13; CDR3aa: CASSRTVYNEQFF
j_gene: TRBJ1-1; abundance: -; v_gene: TRBV28; len: 16; CDR3aa: CASITRGLLRVGEAFF
j_gene: TRBJ1-4; abundance: -; v_gene: TRBV27; len: 17; CDR3aa: CASSFGDSGSTNEKLFF
j_gene: TRBJ2-3; abundance: -; v_gene: TRBV11-3; len: 14; CDR3aa: CASSSPTAKDTQYF
j_gene: TRBJ2-7; abundance: -; v_gene: TRBV6-6; len: 12; CDR3aa: CASSIEFYEQYF
j_gene: TRBJ1-1; abundance: once; v_gene: TRBV5-6; len: 12; CDR3aa: CASSSGGERAFF
j_gene: TRBJ1-1; abundance: -; v_gene: TRBV4-1; len: 14; CDR3aa: CASSQGLMNTEAFF
j_gene: TRBJ2-7; abundance: few; v_gene: TRBV5-1; len: 14; CDR3aa: CASSPGGEYYEQYF
j_gene: TRBJ1-6; abundance: -; v_gene: TRBV6-1; len: 16; CDR3aa: CASSELRGSYNSPLHF
j_gene: TRBJ1-5; abundance: -; v_gene: TRBV19; len: 17; CDR3aa: CASSTYSGSGSNQPQHF
j_gene: TRBJ1-2; abundance: -; v_gene: TRBV25-1; len: 16; CDR3aa: CASSEGGRQASWGYTF
j_gene: TRBJ1-1; abundance: -; v_gene: TRBV12-5; len: 16; CDR3aa: CASGLSQGRVNTEAFF
j_gene: TRBJ2-1; abundance: -; v_gene: TRBV18; len: 15; CDR3aa: CASSPLEKRENEQFF
j_gene: TRBJ2-2; abundance: -; v_gene: TRBV9; len: 13; CDR3aa: CASSVASLGELFF
j_gene: TRBJ1-6; abundance: -; v_gene: TRBV30; len: 11; CDR3aa: CAWDSAGPLHF
j_gene: TRBJ1-6; abundance: -; v_gene: TRBV19; len: 13; CDR3aa: CASTTRENSPLHF
j_gene: TRBJ2-7; abundance: -; v_gene: TRBV19; len: 17; CDR3aa: CASSIDFERGGSYEQYF
j_gene: TRBJ1-1; abundance: -; v_gene: TRBV10-3; len: 15; CDR3aa: CAIRVADTMNTEAFF
j_gene: TRBJ1-1; abundance: -; v_gene: TRBV6-5; len: 13; CDR3aa: CASSFLGGTEAFF
j_gene: TRBJ1-2; abundance: -; v_gene: TRBV19; len: 11; CDR3aa: CASSSSLQITF
j_gene: TRBJ1-6; abundance: -; v_gene: TRBV7-8; len: 15; CDR3aa: CASSGGQGYNSPLHF
j_gene: TRBJ1-4; abundance: -; v_gene: TRBV7-8; len: 15; CDR3aa: CASSPRDRVREKLFF
j_gene: TRBJ1-3; abundance: -; v_gene: TRBV6-6; len: 17; CDR3aa: CASSLRGGQGMGNTIYF
j_gene: TRBJ1-2; abundance: -; v_gene: TRBV27; len: 12; CDR3aa: CASSSTGSGYTF
j_gene: TRBJ2-3; abundance: -; v_gene: TRBV9; len: 16; CDR3aa: CASSVRRDTSTDTQYF
j_gene: TRBJ2-3; abundance: few; v_gene: TRBV29-1; len: 16; CDR3aa: CSVGAGGELGTDTQYF
j_gene: TRBJ1-1; abundance: -; v_gene: TRBV3-1/TRBV3-2; len: 16; CDR3aa: CASSHGVGPMNTEAFF
j_gene: TRBJ1-4; abundance: -; v_gene: TRBV3-1/TRBV3-2; len: 14; CDR3aa: CASSPTGQDEKLFF
j_gene: TRBJ2-5; abundance: -; v_gene: TRBV5-1; len: 15; CDR3aa: CASSLTTGGPETQYF
j_gene: TRBJ2-7; abundance: -; v_gene: TRBV3-1/TRBV3-2; len: 12; CDR3aa: CASSQVSREQYF
j_gene: TRBJ1-5; abundance: few; v_gene: TRBV7-2; len: 13; CDR3aa: CASSFYSNQPQHF
j_gene: TRBJ2-7; abundance: -; v_gene: TRBV4-1; len: 19; CDR3aa: CASSQGTLLTGSSSYEQYF
j_gene: TRBJ2-1; abundance: once; v_gene: TRBV7-2; len: 15; CDR3aa: CASRPRRDRYNEQFF
j_gene: TRBJ2-5; abundance: -; v_gene: TRBV5-8; len: 17; CDR3aa: CASSLEGLAGGQETQYF
j_gene: TRBJ2-5; abundance: -; v_gene: TRBV5-5; len: 15; CDR3aa: CASSLRTGGQETQYF
j_gene: TRBJ1-6; abundance: -; v_gene: TRBV15; len: 13; CDR3aa: CATSQSGRSPLHF
j_gene: TRBJ2-2; abundance: -; v_gene: TRBV5-5; len: 17; CDR3aa: CASSFSAGGLSTGELFF
j_gene: TRBJ1-5; abundance: -; v_gene: TRBV27; len: 16; CDR3aa: CASSYARDRPNQPQHF
j_gene: TRBJ1-5; abundance: -; v_gene: TRBV6-7; len: 15; CDR3aa: CASSYSTPHNQPQHF
j_gene: TRBJ1-5; abundance: -; v_gene: TRBV7-2; len: 14; CDR3aa: CASSLGGVNQPQHF
j_gene: TRBJ2-3; abundance: -; v_gene: TRBV6-4; len: 17; CDR3aa: CASSEGETGGLPDTQYF
j_gene: TRBJ1-4; abundance: -; v_gene: TRBV4-3; len: 14; CDR3aa: CASSRQGGGEKLFF
j_gene: TRBJ1-4; abundance: -; v_gene: TRBV9; len: 15; CDR3aa: CASGAGDRAGEKLFF
j_gene: TRBJ1-1; abundance: -; v_gene: TRBV6-1; len: 11; CDR3aa: CASSEGQEAFF